This is a list of T cell receptor beta chains from one sample in a study of T cells in Graves' hyperthyroidism and ophthalmopathy. TCRdb passed the multiplex PCR reads through MiXCR, listing each CDR3 protein once. The sample includes hundreds of thousands of distinct CDR3 sequences, 38% of them seen just once. The sequenced material came from blood. The receptors shown here come from a man aged 18 to 30 with Graves' hyperthyroidism. Both conserved end residues are trimmed from each CDR3.

v_gene | CDR3aa
TRBV5-1 | ASSPTTGFDQPQH
TRBV7-2 | ASSLVRAGANEQY
TRBV10-3 | ASLLSGANVLT
TRBV7-2 | ASGYTNTEAF
TRBV5-1 | ASSLDREGTELF
TRBV2 | ASATHGTIYEQY
TRBV3-1 | ASSLFPGQSYEQY
TRBV12-3/TRBV12-4 | ASSFQAGQGRYGYT
TRBV20-1 | SAVGRETQY
TRBV9 | ASSVAAGMNTEAF
TRBV2 | ASSSADGYYGYT
TRBV19 | ASLGQGETEAF
TRBV7-3 | ASSFTGETEAF
TRBV5-1 | ASSSIGADLNYGYT
TRBV12-3/TRBV12-4 | ASSLRQGNLETQY
TRBV9 | ASSATGSSGYT
TRBV20-1 | SARNLVGGTEAF
TRBV9 | ASAGHTDTEAF
TRBV6-1 | ASSPNRASSGNTIY
TRBV19 | ASSIRALT
TRBV14 | ASKLPSYEQY
TRBV7-2 | ASTSLGRTGRTETF
TRBV7-9 | ASGLQGVDSPLH
TRBV7-8 | ASSLRLAEETQY
TRBV9 | ASSVVGAEETQY
TRBV7-2 | ASSLVGLTQETQY
TRBV11-2 | ASSKQVANYGYT
TRBV19 | ASNDRGRGDTEAF
TRBV6-6 | ASNSYSNQPQH
TRBV7-8 | ASSSPTGSLYEQY
TRBV5-1 | ASKAGGGLYEQY
TRBV7-8 | ASSWTGDPGELF
TRBV24-1 | ATGRTQY
TRBV7-8 | ASSTQPGQDYEQY
TRBV5-6 | ASSLVQGAETQY
TRBV12-3/TRBV12-4 | ASSSSSGAGKAEAF
TRBV4-1 | ASSRLAGYQETQY
TRBV10-3 | ASSEDAGGSYEQY
TRBV13 | ASSLGQPNSPLH
TRBV2 | ASSPDGPGQGADEQY
TRBV29-1 | SGAGGGTGETQY
TRBV9 | ASSVGTVSGEQY
TRBV9 | ASSADLAGVETQY
TRBV20-1 | SALLTGEDQPQH
TRBV20-1 | SARGRWGTEAF
TRBV6-1 | ASSYEQVPYGYT
TRBV7-8 | ASSLELLNTEAF
TRBV4-1 | ASSPAGEGELF
TRBV15 | ATSSVGAVDTGELF
TRBV11-1 | ASPGQGSYGYT
TRBV2 | ASSEAGQVDGYT
TRBV9 | ASSGWAGQPQH
TRBV20-1 | SARTGGVDSPLH
TRBV9 | ASSSGGGAAQPQH
TRBV5-1 | ASSLDSNRGELF